This T cell receptor beta chain is from a study of CD8+CD57+ T cells in acquired aplastic anemia. Study context: An average of 3.2 ug of DNA was obtained from sorted CD4+ and CD8+ cells. Study-wide results and limits: Common to patients and controls were twenty-nine CD8+ CDR3 sequences.

Points on this clonotype: Its antigen is unidentified.

Patients chosen for sequencing had shown CD8+CD57+ cell expansion by flow cytometry. There were no patients without severe acquired aplastic anemia. Patients had undergone no therapy by the time their blood was sampled. Germline CDR1 reads SGDLS; CDR2 reads YYNGEE. The V gene end was trimmed by 4 bases and the J gene end by 2 bases; junction bases not matched to a gene: 5. The CDR3 totals 15 residues. According to the study, genomic DNA was the template for TCR beta VDJ and CDR3 profiling. TCRdb passed the reads through MiXCR, listing each CDR3 protein once. This sample carries 150,000 to 200,000 distinct CDR3 sequences, roughly 43% of them seen once, and the ten largest clones take under 1.2%.

The sample taken for sequencing was sorted CD4+, CD8+, or CD8+CD57+ T cells (not recorded which) from PBMCs. This TCR was sampled from a human donor with aplastic anemia. V and J are TRBV9 and TRBJ2-2; 7 bases are a match to TRBD2. The CDR3 nucleotides read TGTGCCAGCAGCCGGGGAGGGTCCAACACCGGGGAGCTGTTTTTT. Translating gives CASSRGGSNTGELFF.